This entry describes one T cell receptor (beta chain). This sample is drawn from a study of blood T cell repertoires in COVID-19. For the study at large: Samples representing acute and convalescent COVID-19 were sourced from the United States, Italy and Spain. T cells, B-cell-depleted T cells, or PBMCs supplied cDNA or gDNA.

How the authors handled the data: Cell counts per sample came from amplifying reference gene primers. Profiling relied on immunoSEQ multiplex PCR, and the TCRdb table lists in-frame clones only, not all of them. V and J calls and clone size are copied from that table; D and trimming were computed from the DNA. The data show tens of thousands of clones, about four fifths seen once. Sequencing input: peripheral blood. This clonotype was obtained from a man aged 80 or over with acute or convalescent COVID-19.

CDR3 amino acids: CASGTGVSGANVLTF. In DNA form, the CDR3 reads TGTGCCAGCGGGACAGGGGTCTCTGGGGCCAACGTCCTGACTTTC. V usage is TRBV7-3 and J usage is TRBJ2-6; 10 bases match TRBD1. Germline V gene data show CDR1 as SGHTA and CDR2 as FQGTGA. The V gene end was trimmed by 8 bases and the J gene end by 0 bases; junction bases not matched to a gene: 1. The CDR3 runs to 15 residues. Full variable domain (remainder filled in from reference TRBV7-3 and TRBJ2-6): GAGVSQTPSNKVTEKGKYVELRCDPISGHTALYWYRQSLGQGPEFLIYFQGTGAADDSGLPNDRFFAVRPEGSVSTLKIQRTERGDSAVYLCASGTGVSGANVLTFGAGSRLTVL.